This T cell receptor beta chain is drawn from a study of Graves' ophthalmopathy and Graves' hyperthyroidism. RNA transcripts were the template, and TCR beta CDR3 regions were amplified from them. HTBI primers were used in a first-round RT-PCR, which preceded a second-round multiplex PCR. TCRdb recomputed calls from the multiplex PCR reads with MiXCR, one row per CDR3 protein. The top ten hold approximately 40% of the sample, which has roughly 230,000 distinct CDR3 sequences, around a fifth seen once. Per the germline V gene, CDR1 is KGHSH and CDR2 is LQKENI. The CDR3 extends over 12 amino acids. The V gene lost 2 bases and the J gene lost 7 bases, with 3 bases spanning the gap. There are many counts of this clonotype.

The clonotype was recovered from a woman aged 45-65 years with Graves' ophthalmopathy. This chain connects TRBV18 to TRBJ1-6, with D uncertain. The sample comprised peripheral blood. CDR3 DNA sequence: TGTGCCAGCTCACCATTGAATTCACCCCTCCACTTT. It encodes CASSPLNSPLHF.